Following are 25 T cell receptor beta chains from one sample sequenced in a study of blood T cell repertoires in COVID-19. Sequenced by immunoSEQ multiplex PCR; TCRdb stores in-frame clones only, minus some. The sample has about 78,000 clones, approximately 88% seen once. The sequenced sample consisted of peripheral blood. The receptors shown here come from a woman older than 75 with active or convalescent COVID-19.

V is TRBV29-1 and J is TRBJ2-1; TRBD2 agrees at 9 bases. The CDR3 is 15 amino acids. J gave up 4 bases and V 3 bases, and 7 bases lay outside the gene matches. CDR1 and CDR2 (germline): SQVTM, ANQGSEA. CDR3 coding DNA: TGCAGCGTTGAGGGGGGACTAGCCGATTACAATGAGCAGTTCTTC. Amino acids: CSVEGGLADYNEQFF.

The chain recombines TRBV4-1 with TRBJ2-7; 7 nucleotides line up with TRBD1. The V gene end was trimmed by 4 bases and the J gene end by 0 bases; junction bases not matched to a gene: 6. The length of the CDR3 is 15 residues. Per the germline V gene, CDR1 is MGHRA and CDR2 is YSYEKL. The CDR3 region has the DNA TGCGCCAGCAGCCCCGCCGGGACAGCCTCCTACGAGCAGTACTTC. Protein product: CASSPAGTASYEQYF.

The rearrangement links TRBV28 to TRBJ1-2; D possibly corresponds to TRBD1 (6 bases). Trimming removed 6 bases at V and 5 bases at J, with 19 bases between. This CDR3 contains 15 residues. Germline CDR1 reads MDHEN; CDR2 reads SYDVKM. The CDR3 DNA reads TGTGCCAGCAGCCGCCCATTGGGGGCTAGGTATGGCTACACCTTC. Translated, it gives CASSRPLGARYGYTF.

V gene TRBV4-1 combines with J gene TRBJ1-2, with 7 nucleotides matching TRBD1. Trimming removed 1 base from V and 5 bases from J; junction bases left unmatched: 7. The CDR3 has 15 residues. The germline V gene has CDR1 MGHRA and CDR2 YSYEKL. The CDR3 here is CASSQGLAGGYGYTF. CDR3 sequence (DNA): TGCGCCAGCAGCCAAGGTCTGGCAGGGGGATATGGCTACACCTTC.

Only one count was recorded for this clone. The DNA of the CDR3 is TGTGCCAGCAGCCTCCCTAGGACACCCGAAAAACTGTTTTTT. This gives the protein CASSLPRTPEKLFF. This rearrangement joins TRBV6-5 to TRBJ1-4; D may be TRBD1 (5 bases). V was clipped by 6 bases and J by 8 bases, with 16 bases between them. The CDR3 covers 14 residues. The V gene's germline CDR1 is MNHEY and CDR2 SVGAGI.

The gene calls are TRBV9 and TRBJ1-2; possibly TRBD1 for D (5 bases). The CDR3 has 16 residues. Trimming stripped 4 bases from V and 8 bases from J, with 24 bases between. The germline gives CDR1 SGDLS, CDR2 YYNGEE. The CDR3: CASSPRGGGTLGGYTF. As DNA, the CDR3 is TGTGCCAGCAGCCCCCGGGGGGGAGGGACTCTAGGAGGCTACACCTTC.

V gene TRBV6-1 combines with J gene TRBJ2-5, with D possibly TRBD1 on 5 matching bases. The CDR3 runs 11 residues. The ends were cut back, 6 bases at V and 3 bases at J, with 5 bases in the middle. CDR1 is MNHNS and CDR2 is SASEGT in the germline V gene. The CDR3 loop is CASSREETQYF. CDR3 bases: TGTGCCAGCAGCAGGGAAGAGACCCAGTACTTC.

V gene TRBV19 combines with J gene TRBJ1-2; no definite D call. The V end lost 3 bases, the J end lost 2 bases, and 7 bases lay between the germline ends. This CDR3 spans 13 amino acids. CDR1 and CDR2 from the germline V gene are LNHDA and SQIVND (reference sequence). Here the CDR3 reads CASSIRGNYGYTF. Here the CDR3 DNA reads TGTGCCAGTAGTATTCGGGGAAACTATGGCTACACCTTC.

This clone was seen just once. CDR3 bases: TGTGCCAGTAGGGGAGCGGGGGGTAATAACATTCAGTACTTC. Amino acids: CASRGAGGNNIQYF. This sequence joins TRBV19 and TRBJ2-4, with 9 positions matching TRBD2. The CDR3 has 14 amino acids. J lost 7 bases, V lost 6 bases, and 7 bases had no gene match. Germline CDR1 reads LNHDA; CDR2 reads SQIVND (reference sequence).

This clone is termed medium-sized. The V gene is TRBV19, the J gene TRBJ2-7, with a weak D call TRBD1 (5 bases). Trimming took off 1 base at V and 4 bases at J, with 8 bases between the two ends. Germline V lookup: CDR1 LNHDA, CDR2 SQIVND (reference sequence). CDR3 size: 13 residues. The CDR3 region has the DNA TGTGCCAGTAGTATAGGGACAAATTACGAGCAGTACTTC. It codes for CASSIGTNYEQYF. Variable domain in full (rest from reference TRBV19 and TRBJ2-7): DGGITQSPKYLFRKEGQNVTLSCEQNLNHDAMYWYRQDPGQGLRLIYYSQIVNDFQKGDIAEGYSVSREKKESFPLTVTSAQKNPTAFYLCASSIGTNYEQYFGPGTRLTVT.

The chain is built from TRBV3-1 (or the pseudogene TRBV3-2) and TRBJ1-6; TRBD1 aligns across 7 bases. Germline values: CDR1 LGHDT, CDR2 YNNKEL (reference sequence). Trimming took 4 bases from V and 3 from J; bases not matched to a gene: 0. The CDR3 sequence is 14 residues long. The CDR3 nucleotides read TGTGCCAGCAGCCGGGACAGCTATAATTCACCCCTCCACTTT. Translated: CASSRDSYNSPLHF.

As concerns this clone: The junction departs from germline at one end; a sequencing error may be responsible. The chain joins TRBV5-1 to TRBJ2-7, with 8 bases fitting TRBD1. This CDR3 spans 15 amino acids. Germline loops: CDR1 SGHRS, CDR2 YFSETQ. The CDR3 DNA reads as TGCGCCAGCAGCCTTGACGGACAGGGCGGTAAGACTAGGGACTTC. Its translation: CASSLDGQGGKTRDF.

CDR3 in amino acids: CASSQVGTGPTEAFF. The CDR3 region has the DNA TGTGCCAGCAGCCAAGTTGGTACAGGGCCCACTGAAGCTTTCTTT. V gene TRBV3-1 (or the pseudogene TRBV3-2) combines with J gene TRBJ1-1, with D possibly TRBD1 on 6 matching bases. The CDR3 runs to 15 residues. V was clipped by 1 base and J by 4 bases, with 13 bases between them. Germline CDR1 is LGHDT and CDR2 is YNNKEL (reference sequence).

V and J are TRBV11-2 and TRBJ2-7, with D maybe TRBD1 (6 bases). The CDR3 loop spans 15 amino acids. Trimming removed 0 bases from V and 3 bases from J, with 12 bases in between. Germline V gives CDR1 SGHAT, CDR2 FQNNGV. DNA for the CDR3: TGTGCCAGCAGCTTAGATCGACAGGCCTACTACGAGCAGTACTTC. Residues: CASSLDRQAYYEQYF.

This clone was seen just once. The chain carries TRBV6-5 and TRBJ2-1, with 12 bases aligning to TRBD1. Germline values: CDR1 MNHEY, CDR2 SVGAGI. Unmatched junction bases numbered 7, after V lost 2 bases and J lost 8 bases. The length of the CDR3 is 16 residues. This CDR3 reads CASSYHGTGGSDEQFF. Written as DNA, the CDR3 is TGTGCCAGCAGTTACCACGGGACAGGGGGCTCAGATGAGCAGTTCTTC.

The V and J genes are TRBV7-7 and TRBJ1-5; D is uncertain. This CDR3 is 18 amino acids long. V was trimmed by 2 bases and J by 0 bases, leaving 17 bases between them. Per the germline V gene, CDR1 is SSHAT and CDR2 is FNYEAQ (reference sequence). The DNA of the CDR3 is TGTGCCAGCAGCTTAAAATCGGAGGGTCCCGATAGCAATCAGCCCCAGCATTTT. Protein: CASSLKSEGPDSNQPQHF.

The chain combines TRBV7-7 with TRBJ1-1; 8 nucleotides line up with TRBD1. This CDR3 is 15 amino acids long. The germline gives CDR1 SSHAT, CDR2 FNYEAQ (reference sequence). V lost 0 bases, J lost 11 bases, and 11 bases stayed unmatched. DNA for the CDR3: TGTGCCAGCAGCTTAGCGTCAGGGGGCCAGATGTTTGCTTTCTTT. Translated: CASSLASGGQMFAFF.

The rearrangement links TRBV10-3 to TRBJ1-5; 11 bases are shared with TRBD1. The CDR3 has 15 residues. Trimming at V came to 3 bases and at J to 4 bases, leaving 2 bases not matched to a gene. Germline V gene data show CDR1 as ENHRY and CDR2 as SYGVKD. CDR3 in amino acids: CAISERDRGNQPQHF. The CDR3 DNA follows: TGTGCCATCAGTGAAAGGGACAGGGGGAATCAGCCCCAGCATTTT.

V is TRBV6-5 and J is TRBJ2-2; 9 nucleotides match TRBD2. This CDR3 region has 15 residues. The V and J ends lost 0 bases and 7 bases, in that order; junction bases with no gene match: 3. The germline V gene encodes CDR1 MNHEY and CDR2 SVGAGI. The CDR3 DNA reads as TGTGCCAGCAGTTACTCGGGACTAGCAGGCGGGGAGCTGTTTTTT. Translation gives CASSYSGLAGGELFF.

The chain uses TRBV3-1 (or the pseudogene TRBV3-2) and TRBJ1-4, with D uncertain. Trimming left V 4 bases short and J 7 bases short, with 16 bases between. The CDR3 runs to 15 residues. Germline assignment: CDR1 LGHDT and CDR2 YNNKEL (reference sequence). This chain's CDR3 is CASSPERPVGEKLFF. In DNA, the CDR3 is TGTGCCAGCAGCCCAGAGAGGCCAGTAGGTGAAAAACTGTTTTTT.

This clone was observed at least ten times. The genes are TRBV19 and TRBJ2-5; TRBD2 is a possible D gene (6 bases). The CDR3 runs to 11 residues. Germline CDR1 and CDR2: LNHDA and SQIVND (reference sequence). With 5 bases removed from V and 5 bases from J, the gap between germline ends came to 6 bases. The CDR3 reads CASSGGETQYF. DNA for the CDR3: TGTGCCAGTAGTGGGGGGGAGACCCAGTACTTC. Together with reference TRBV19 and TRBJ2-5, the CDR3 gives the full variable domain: DGGITQSPKYLFRKEGQNVTLSCEQNLNHDAMYWYRQDPGQGLRLIYYSQIVNDFQKGDIAEGYSVSREKKESFPLTVTSAQKNPTAFYLCASSGGETQYFGPGTRLLVL.

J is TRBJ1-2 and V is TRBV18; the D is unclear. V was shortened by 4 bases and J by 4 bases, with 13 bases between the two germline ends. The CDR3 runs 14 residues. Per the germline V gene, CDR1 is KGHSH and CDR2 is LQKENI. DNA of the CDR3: TGTGCCAGCTCACTAGACATCCGGGGCTATGGCTACACCTTC. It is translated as CASSLDIRGYGYTF.

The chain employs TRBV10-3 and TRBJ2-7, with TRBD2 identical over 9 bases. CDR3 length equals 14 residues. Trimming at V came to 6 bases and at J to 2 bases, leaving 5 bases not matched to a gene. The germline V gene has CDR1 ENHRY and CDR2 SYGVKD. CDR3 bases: TGTGCCATCAGGAAAGAGCGGGGGGCCTACGAGCAGTACTTC. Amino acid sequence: CAIRKERGAYEQYF.

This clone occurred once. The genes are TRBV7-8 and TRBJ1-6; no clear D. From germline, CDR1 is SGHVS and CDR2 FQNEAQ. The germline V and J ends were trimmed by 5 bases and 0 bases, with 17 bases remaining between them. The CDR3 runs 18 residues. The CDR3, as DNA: TGTGCCAGCAGCCCGGACTCGGGGATGGGCTCCTATAATTCACCCCTCCACTTT. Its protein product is CASSPDSGMGSYNSPLHF.

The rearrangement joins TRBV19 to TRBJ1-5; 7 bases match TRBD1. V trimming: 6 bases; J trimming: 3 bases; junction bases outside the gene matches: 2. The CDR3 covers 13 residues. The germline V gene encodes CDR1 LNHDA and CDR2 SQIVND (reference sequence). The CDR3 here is CASRGQLNQPQHF. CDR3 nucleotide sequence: TGTGCCAGTAGGGGACAGCTCAATCAGCCCCAGCATTTT.